The rows below give T cell receptor beta chains drawn from one sample of a study of control samples from healthy donors and cancer patients. Only in-frame clones appear in the TCRdb table, and some are missing; sequencing was by immunoSEQ multiplex PCR. The data show 95,000 to 150,000 clones, with 90% to 95% seen just once and 7.8% held by the top ten. Sequenced: blood. The receptors were gathered from a woman younger than 35 in good health. Both conserved end residues are trimmed from each CDR3.

V	length	J	CDR3
TRBV4-2	15	TRBJ2-7	ASSQEYKGDGSYEQY
TRBV27	12	TRBJ1-5	ASSLGSNDQPQH
TRBV15	13	TRBJ2-1	ATSREGGSYNEQF
TRBV7-2	14	TRBJ2-5	ASSLNARRGMETQY
TRBV5-6	12	TRBJ1-3	ASSSLSGGNTIY
TRBV2	13	TRBJ1-4	ASSATGMPNEKLF
TRBV18	9	TRBJ2-1	ASSPGFEQF
TRBV12-3/TRBV12-4	9	TRBJ2-1	ASSLGNEQF
TRBV2	16	TRBJ1-5	ASSETQTGLESNQPQH
TRBV12-3/TRBV12-4	11	TRBJ1-1	ASSFGGNTEAF
TRBV2	14	TRBJ2-7	ASSEADLATSYEQY
TRBV3-1/TRBV3-2	13	TRBJ2-4	ASSQEMGLLDIQY
TRBV25-1	10	TRBJ2-3	ASRANPDTQY
TRBV28	13	TRBJ1-2	ASSAPRGGNYGYT
TRBV27	14	TRBJ1-6	ASSPFRSSYNSPLH
TRBV5-4	14	TRBJ2-3	ASSLDAGWGLDTQY
TRBV5-4	11	TRBJ2-1	ASSRNSYNEQF
TRBV28	16	TRBJ2-7	ASSSPKPPGQRDYEQY
TRBV18	13	TRBJ2-2	ASSPAPDGGGELF
TRBV7-3	12	TRBJ1-2	ASSLTREDYGYT
TRBV10-3	9	TRBJ2-4	AISVGSIQY
TRBV2	12	TRBJ1-4	ASSKTGGPEKLF
TRBV24-1	14	TRBJ1-4	ATSARGRATNEKLF
TRBV5-8	15	TRBJ2-1	ASSLGPSGRAYNEQF
TRBV7-9	13	TRBJ2-5	ASSLGLFAEETQY
TRBV7-3	15	TRBJ2-3	ASSLVPGNPSTDTQY
TRBV7-9	13	TRBJ2-1	ASSNRDTSRNEQF
TRBV28	13	TRBJ2-1	ASSGTSGRYNEQF
TRBV4-3	13	TRBJ2-7	ASSRTAASPYEQY
TRBV6-1	15	TRBJ2-1	ASSELPSGSSYNEQF
TRBV30	13	TRBJ1-2	AWSALLLRGGGYT
TRBV7-3	12	TRBJ2-7	ASSLQGHYYEQY
TRBV13	11	TRBJ2-7	ASGTTGDYEQY
TRBV6-2/TRBV6-3	13	TRBJ2-7	ASSYLPSGSYEQY
TRBV3-1/TRBV3-2	15	TRBJ2-5	ASSQDNVSGGKETQY
TRBV11-1	13	TRBJ2-7	ASSSEVAGVNEQY
TRBV4-3	14	TRBJ2-1	ASSQGSGLAYNEQF
TRBV2	14	TRBJ1-2	ASSRLPGQGSRGYT
TRBV7-2	15	TRBJ2-6	ASSLAALTSGANVLT
TRBV28	16	TRBJ2-3	ASSSGLAGWNRGDTQY
TRBV5-1	13	TRBJ2-3	ASSLVGGTEDTQY
TRBV9	11	TRBJ1-6	ASSVGGGSPLH